Listed below are T cell receptor beta chains from one sample, sequenced in a study of T cell responses to AZD1222 COVID-19 vaccine. Data came from immunoSEQ multiplex PCR; TCRdb stores just in-frame clones and leaves some out. The repertoire holds approximately 220,000 clones, 93% seen once, with roughly 1% in the top ten. The input for sequencing was peripheral blood, taken on day 0 of MenACWY control vaccination. All receptors come from an adult in good health. CDR3s include the opening cysteine and the closing phenylalanine or tryptophan. D genes are given only for firm matches. The size field is filled for only some rows; it gives once, few, many or a size class.

len	abundance	d_gene	j_gene	v_gene	CDR3aa	CDR3nt
13	-	-	TRBJ1-6	TRBV7-3	CASSLGVGSPLHF	TGTGCCAGCAGCTTAGGGGTCGGTTCACCCCTCCACTTT
15	-	-	TRBJ2-1	TRBV6-5	CASSLDGSPYNEQFF	TGTGCCAGCAGTTTAGACGGGAGCCCCTACAATGAGCAGTTCTTC
15	-	TRBD1	TRBJ2-1	TRBV27	CASSLGQAAYNEQFF	TGTGCCAGCAGTTTAGGACAGGCAGCCTACAATGAGCAGTTCTTC
14	-	TRBD1	TRBJ2-7	TRBV10-1	CASSVRDSSYEQYF	TGCGCCAGCAGCGTCCGGGACAGCTCCTACGAGCAGTACTTC
14	-	-	TRBJ1-5	TRBV5-8	CASSAGSGNQPQHF	TGTGCCAGCAGCGCAGGCTCGGGCAATCAGCCCCAGCATTTT
15	-	-	TRBJ1-1	TRBV7-9	CASSLEGAGNTEAFF	TGTGCCAGCAGCTTGGAAGGAGCAGGCAACACTGAAGCTTTCTTT
14	-	TRBD1	TRBJ1-4	TRBV19	CASKEGARNEKLFF	TGTGCCAGTAAGGAGGGGGCGCGTAATGAAAAACTGTTTTTT
15	-	-	TRBJ1-2	TRBV7-2	CASSLGDSATAGYTF	TGTGCCAGCAGCTTAGGCGACAGCGCGACCGCTGGCTACACCTTC
14	-	-	TRBJ1-1	TRBV6-5	CASSSDSMNTEAFF	TGTGCCAGCAGTTCGGACAGTATGAACACTGAAGCTTTCTTT
15	-	-	TRBJ1-2	TRBV11-2	CASSLDRGGFYGYTF	TGTGCCAGCAGCTTAGATCGAGGGGGGTTCTATGGCTACACCTTC
13	-	TRBD1	TRBJ2-3	TRBV7-3	CASSVGQLDTQYF	TGTGCCAGCAGCGTGGGACAGCTAGATACGCAGTATTTT
14	-	-	TRBJ1-1	TRBV28	CASSTPGGASEAFF	TGTGCCAGCAGTACCCCGGGCGGAGCCTCTGAAGCTTTCTTT
13	-	-	TRBJ1-4	TRBV28	CAIQGESNEKLFF	TGTGCCATACAAGGGGAATCTAATGAAAAACTGTTTTTT
14	-	-	TRBJ2-1	TRBV18	CASSPSGVRNEQFF	TGTGCCAGCTCACCTTCAGGGGTTAGGAATGAGCAGTTCTTC
14	-	-	TRBJ1-5	TRBV5-5	CASSLVVVNQPQHF	TGTGCCAGCAGCTTGGTGGTGGTCAATCAGCCCCAGCATTTT
15	-	TRBD1	TRBJ1-1	TRBV10-3	CAISDPGQLNTEAFF	TGTGCCATCAGTGACCCGGGACAGCTGAACACTGAAGCTTTCTTT
12	-	-	TRBJ1-2	TRBV6-5	CAIRAHGHGYTF	TGTGCCATCCGAGCCCATGGTCATGGCTACACCTTC
14	few	-	TRBJ1-1	TRBV11-2	CASRDIQGYTEAFF	TGTGCCAGCAGGGACATCCAGGGGTACACTGAAGCTTTCTTT
13	-	TRBD1	TRBJ1-2	TRBV5-6	CASGRDRVFGYTF	TGTGCCAGCGGAAGGGACAGGGTTTTTGGCTACACCTTC
16	-	-	TRBJ1-1	TRBV6-2/TRBV6-3	CASSSQVGGGATEAFF	TGTGCCAGCAGTTCCCAGGTGGGAGGAGGAGCCACTGAAGCTTTCTTT
12	-	-	TRBJ2-7	TRBV30	CAGAISSYEQYF	TGTGCCGGGGCTATTAGTTCCTACGAGCAGTACTTC
13	-	TRBD1	TRBJ1-2	TRBV10-3	CAITDRENNGYTF	TGTGCCATCACGGACAGGGAAAACAATGGCTACACCTTC
13	-	-	TRBJ2-3	TRBV7-9	CASTLSVADTQYF	TGTGCCAGCACCTTATCGGTGGCAGATACGCAGTATTTT
17	-	TRBD2	TRBJ2-5	TRBV9	CASSEGLAGGYQETQYF	TGTGCCAGCAGCGAGGGACTAGCGGGGGGGTACCAAGAGACCCAGTACTTC
14	-	-	TRBJ1-1	TRBV28	CASSPTGGRTEAFF	TGTGCCAGCAGCCCGACGGGGGGCCGGACTGAAGCTTTCTTT
13	-	-	TRBJ1-6	TRBV5-1	CASSVKGGSPLHF	TGCGCCAGCAGTGTGAAAGGGGGTTCACCCCTCCACTTT
15	-	-	TRBJ1-4	TRBV7-6	CASSTRGRLNEKLFF	TGTGCCAGCAGCACACGGGGACGGCTTAATGAAAAACTGTTTTTT
14	-	-	TRBJ1-1	TRBV29-1	CSVVLRGGDTEAFF	TGCAGCGTTGTACTTAGGGGCGGCGACACTGAAGCTTTCTTT
16	-	TRBD2	TRBJ2-7	TRBV14	CASSLLAGKSSYEQYF	TGTGCCAGCAGCTTGCTAGCGGGGAAGAGCTCCTACGAGCAGTACTTC
13	-	-	TRBJ1-2	TRBV18	CASSPSRSPGYTF	TGTGCCAGCTCACCCTCAAGGTCGCCTGGCTACACCTTC
11	-	-	TRBJ1-1	TRBV7-9	CASSLITEAFF	TGTGCCAGCAGCTTAATCACTGAAGCTTTCTTT
15	-	-	TRBJ1-5	TRBV3-1/TRBV3-2	CASSQVWGGNQPQHF	TGTGCCAGCAGCCAAGTCTGGGGCGGCAATCAGCCCCAGCATTTT
14	-	-	TRBJ1-2	TRBV18	CASSPGVIDYGYTF	TGTGCCAGCTCCCCAGGGGTAATAGACTATGGCTACACCTTC
15	-	-	TRBJ2-5	TRBV6-6	CASRTAGTGGETQYF	TGTGCCAGCAGGACTGCGGGGACCGGTGGGGAGACCCAGTACTTC
13	-	-	TRBJ1-2	TRBV3-1/TRBV3-2	CASSLWTIRDYTF	TGTGCCAGCAGCCTCTGGACCATCCGGGACTACACCTTC
16	once	TRBD1	TRBJ1-5	TRBV7-2	CASSIYPGQGNQPQHF	TGTGCCAGCAGCATTTATCCGGGACAGGGTAATCAGCCCCAGCATTTT